This TCR beta chain came from a study of cytomegalovirus exposure and HLA in healthy donors. Study results and caveats: Sequencing depth across donors, presence/absence analyses assumed, was roughly uniform. The study recorded about 150 TCR beta chains that were cytomegalovirus-associated.

Regarding donors, all were healthy bone marrow donors. The germline V and J ends were trimmed by 1 base and 3 bases, with 6 bases remaining between them. Germline V gives CDR1 SEHNR, CDR2 FQNEAQ (reference sequence). The CDR3 spans 14 residues. The PCR ran on 60 Vbeta and 13 Jbeta primers. Original analysis: Approximately 78 million unique TCR beta chains, 10 million to 13 million of them shared, were counted by a later analysis. This table comes from immunoSEQ multiplex PCR, and its TCRdb copy is limited to in-frame clones, with some not included. The V and J calls and clone size come from that table; D and trimming were worked out from the DNA. Of roughly 130,000 clones in the sample, over 70% were seen once. This clone occurred many times. Its antigen is as yet unknown.

This rearrangement joins TRBV7-9 to TRBJ2-2, with no clear D. The sample consisted of PBMCs. This clonotype was obtained from a woman in her forties in good health and CMV-seronegative. As DNA, the CDR3 is TGTGCCAGCAGCTTAGGGTCAGACACCGGGGAGCTGTTTTTT. It specifies CASSLGSDTGELFF.